This paragraph reports one T cell receptor beta chain. Antigen specificity is unknown. MiXCR, run by TCRdb on the reads, gives a single entry per CDR3 protein. This sample has 550,000 to 850,000 distinct CDR3 sequences, with roughly 36% found just once. This specimen belongs to a study of T cell repertoires in cytomegalovirus infection. Study context: Recently identified HLA-C-restricted CMV epitopes and well-studied HLA-B-restricted CMV epitopes were used by the study. Indications came from public TCR beta signatures; they pointed to CMV infection and to a matching HLA type. The study's findings and limits: The study found HLA-C-restricted CMV-specific TCR beta clonotypes dominating the ex vivo response. Summed frequency of public TCR beta families distinguished CMV carriers with the relevant HLA.

The CDR3 consists of 15 residues. CDR1 WSHSY and CDR2 SAAADI come from the germline V gene. Trimming took 3 bases from V and 3 from J; bases not matched to a gene: 6. The chain uses TRBV10-2 and TRBJ2-3, with TRBD2 identical over 7 bases. Sequencing was performed on cultured PBMCs, taken from culture after CMV antigen stimulation. The TCR comes from a human donor in good health (CMV status not recorded). Some clones in this sample may be carry-over from other donors' samples. In DNA form, the CDR3 reads TGCGCCAGCAGTGACCAGGGAGGGGATACAGATACGCAGTATTTT. Translated: CASSDQGGDTDTQYF.